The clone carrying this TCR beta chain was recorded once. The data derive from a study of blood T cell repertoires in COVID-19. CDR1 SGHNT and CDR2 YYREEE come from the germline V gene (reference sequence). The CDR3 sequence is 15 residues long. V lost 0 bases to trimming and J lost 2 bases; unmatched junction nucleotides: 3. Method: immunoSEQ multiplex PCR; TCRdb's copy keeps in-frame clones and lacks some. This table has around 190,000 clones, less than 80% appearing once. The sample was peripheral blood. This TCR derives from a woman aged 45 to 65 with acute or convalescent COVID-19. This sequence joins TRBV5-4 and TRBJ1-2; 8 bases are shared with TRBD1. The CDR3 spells CASSLARTGNYGYTF. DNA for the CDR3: TGTGCCAGCAGCTTGGCCCGGACAGGGAACTATGGCTACACCTTC.